This T cell receptor beta chain was sequenced during a study of T-cell reconstitution after alpha-beta-depleted transplantation in children. Points from the study as a whole: Alpha-beta T cells about two months after transplant reportedly derived from several hundred expanded graft clones.

This clonotype was recorded a few times. Its antigen is undetermined. The CDR3 has 17 residues. V dropped 0 bases and J dropped 4; count of bases not matched to a gene: 7. Germline loops: CDR1 LNHNV, CDR2 YYDKDF (reference sequence). The TCRbeta library was prepared with unique molecular identifiers. TCRdb itself ran the PCR reads through MiXCR, one entry per CDR3 protein. The sample carries around 490,000 distinct CDR3 sequences, about an eighth recorded once. The sequencing used PBMCs, mostly from graft donor cells, collected 180 days after TCRalphabeta/CD19-depleted stem cell transplant. The gene calls are TRBV15 and TRBJ2-1; 9 bases are a match to TRBD2. This sequence originates from a female patient younger than 10 who had a stem cell transplant for aplastic anemia, so the T cells may come from the graft donor. The CDR3 region is CATSRESTSGGYNEQFF. The DNA for the CDR3 is TGTGCCACCAGCAGAGAGTCGACTAGCGGAGGATACAATGAGCAGTTCTTC.